This TCR beta chain was documented in a study of T-cell reconstitution after alpha-beta-depleted transplantation in children. Preparing the TCRbeta library involved the use of unique molecular identifiers. TCRdb fed the PCR reads into MiXCR, producing one record per CDR3 protein. Here the sample spans roughly 160,000 distinct CDR3 sequences, approximately 12% being singletons. This clonotype showed up many times. Its antigen remains unidentified. This CDR3 comprises 15 residues. Germline values: CDR1 SNHLY, CDR2 FYNNEI. V was cut by 6 bases and J by 0 bases, with 11 bases left in between. Study observations and caveats: One year post-transplant, T-cell counts and diversity were largely derived from T cells produced anew.

The sample was PBMCs, taken before TCRalphabeta/CD19-depleted stem cell transplant. The clonotype comes from a boy younger than 10 with acute myeloid leukemia, due to receive a stem cell transplant. This chain joins TRBV2 and TRBJ1-4, with a possible D match to TRBD1 (5 bases). The DNA for the CDR3 is TGTGCCAGCAGCCAGACAGTTGCAACTAATGAAAAACTGTTTTTT. It translates to CASSQTVATNEKLFF.